In its sample, the clone carrying this T cell receptor beta chain was seen many times. The antigen remains undetermined. The record originates from a study of T cell repertoires in cytomegalovirus infection. MiXCR, run by TCRdb on the reads, gives a single entry per CDR3 protein. The top ten hold 40% to 65% of the sample, which has 45,000 to 50,000 distinct CDR3 sequences, around 21% seen once. Sequenced material: CD8+ T cells from cultured PBMCs, taken from culture after CMV antigen stimulation. This clonotype was obtained from a human donor in good health (CMV status not recorded). Some clones in this sample may be carry-over from other donors' samples.

Written as DNA, the CDR3 is TGTGCCAGCAGTTTGTATCAGGGACAGGGGAGACTGTTTTTT. Translating gives CASSLYQGQGRLFF. The rearrangement joins TRBV27 to TRBJ1-4, with 10 bases lining up with TRBD1. CDR1 is MNHEY and CDR2 is SMNVEV in the germline V gene (reference sequence). Germline trimming cut 3 bases from V and 13 bases from J; bases unmatched to any gene: 8. This CDR3 is 14 amino acids long.